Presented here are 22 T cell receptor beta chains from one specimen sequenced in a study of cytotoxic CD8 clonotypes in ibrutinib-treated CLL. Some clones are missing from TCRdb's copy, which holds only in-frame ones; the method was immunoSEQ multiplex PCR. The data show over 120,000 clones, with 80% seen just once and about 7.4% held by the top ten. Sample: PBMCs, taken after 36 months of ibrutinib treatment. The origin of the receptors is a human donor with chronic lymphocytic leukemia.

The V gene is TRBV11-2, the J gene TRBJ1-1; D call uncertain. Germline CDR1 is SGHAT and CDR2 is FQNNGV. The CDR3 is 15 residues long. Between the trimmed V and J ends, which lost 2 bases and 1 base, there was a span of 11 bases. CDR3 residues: CASSLRLQPNTEAFF. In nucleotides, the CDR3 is TGTGCCAGCAGCTTAAGGTTACAACCGAACACTGAAGCTTTCTTT. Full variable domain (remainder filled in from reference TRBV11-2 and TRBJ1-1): EAGVAQSPRYKIIEKRQSVAFWCNPISGHATLYWYQQILGQGPKLLIQFQNNGVVDDSQLPKDRFSAERLKGVDSTLKIQPAKLEDSAVYLCASSLRLQPNTEAFFGQGTRLTVV.

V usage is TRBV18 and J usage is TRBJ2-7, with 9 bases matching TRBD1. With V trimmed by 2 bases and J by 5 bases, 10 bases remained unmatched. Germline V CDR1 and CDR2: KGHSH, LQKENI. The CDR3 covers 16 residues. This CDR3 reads CASSPAGTGISNEQYF. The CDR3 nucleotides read TGTGCCAGCTCACCAGCCGGGACAGGGATTTCCAACGAGCAGTACTTC.

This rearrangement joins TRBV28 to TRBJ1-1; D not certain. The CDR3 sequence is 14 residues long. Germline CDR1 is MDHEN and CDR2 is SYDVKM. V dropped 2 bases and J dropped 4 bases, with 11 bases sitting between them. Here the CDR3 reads CASSLGQPGTEAFF. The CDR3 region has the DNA TGTGCCAGCAGTTTAGGGCAGCCGGGCACTGAAGCTTTCTTT.

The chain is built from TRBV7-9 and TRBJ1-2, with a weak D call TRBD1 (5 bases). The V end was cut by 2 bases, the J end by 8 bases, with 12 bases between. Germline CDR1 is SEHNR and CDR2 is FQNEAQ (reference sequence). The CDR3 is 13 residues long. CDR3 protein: CASSLQGARGYTF. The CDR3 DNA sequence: TGTGCCAGCAGCTTACAAGGGGCAAGGGGCTACACCTTC. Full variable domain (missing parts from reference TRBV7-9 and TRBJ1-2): DTGVSQNPRHKITKRGQNVTFRCDPISEHNRLYWYRQTLGQGPEFLTYFQNEAQLEKSRLLSDRFSAERPKGSFSTLEIQRTEQGDSAMYLCASSLQGARGYTFGSGTRLTVV.

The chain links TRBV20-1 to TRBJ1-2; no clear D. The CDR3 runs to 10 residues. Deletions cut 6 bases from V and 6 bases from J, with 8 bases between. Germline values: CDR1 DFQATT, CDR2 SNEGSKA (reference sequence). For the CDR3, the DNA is TGCAGTGCCAAACGGGATGGCTACACCTTC. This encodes CSAKRDGYTF.

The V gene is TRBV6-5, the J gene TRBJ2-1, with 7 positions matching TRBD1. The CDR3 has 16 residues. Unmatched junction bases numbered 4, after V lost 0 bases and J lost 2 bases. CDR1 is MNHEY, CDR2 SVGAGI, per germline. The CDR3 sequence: CASSYSIRGTYNEQFF. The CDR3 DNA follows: TGTGCCAGCAGTTACTCGATCAGGGGGACCTACAATGAGCAGTTCTTC.

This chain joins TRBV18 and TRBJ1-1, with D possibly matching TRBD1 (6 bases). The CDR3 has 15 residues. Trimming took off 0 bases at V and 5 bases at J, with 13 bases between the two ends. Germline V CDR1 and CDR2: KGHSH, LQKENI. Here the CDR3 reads CASSPPMGAGTEAFF. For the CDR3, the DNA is TGTGCCAGCTCACCACCGATGGGGGCTGGGACTGAAGCTTTCTTT.

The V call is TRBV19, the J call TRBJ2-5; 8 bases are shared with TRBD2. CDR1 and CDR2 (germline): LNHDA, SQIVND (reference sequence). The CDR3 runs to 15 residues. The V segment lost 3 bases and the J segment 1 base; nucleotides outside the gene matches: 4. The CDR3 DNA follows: TGTGCCAGTAGTATCATAACTAGCGGCCAAGAGACCCAGTACTTC. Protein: CASSIITSGQETQYF.

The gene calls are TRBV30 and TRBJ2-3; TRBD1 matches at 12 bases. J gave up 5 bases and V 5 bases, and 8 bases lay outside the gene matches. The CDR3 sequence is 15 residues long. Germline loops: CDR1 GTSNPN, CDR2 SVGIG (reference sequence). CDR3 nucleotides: TGTGCCTGGGCCCTAGGGACAGGGGGCAGAGATACGCAGTATTTT. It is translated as CAWALGTGGRDTQYF. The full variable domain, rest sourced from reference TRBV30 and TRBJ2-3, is SQTIHQWPATLVQPVGSPLSLECTVEGTSNPNLYWYRQAAGRGLQLLFYSVGIGQISSEVPQNLSASRPQDRQFILSSKKLLLSDSGFYLCAWALGTGGRDTQYFGPGTRLTVL.

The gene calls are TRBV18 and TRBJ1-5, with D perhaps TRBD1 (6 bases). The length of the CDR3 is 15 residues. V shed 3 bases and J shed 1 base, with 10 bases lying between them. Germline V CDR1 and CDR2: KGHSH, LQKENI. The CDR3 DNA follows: TGTGCCAGCTCACCGACAGGCGACAGCAATCAGCCCCAGCATTTT. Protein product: CASSPTGDSNQPQHF.

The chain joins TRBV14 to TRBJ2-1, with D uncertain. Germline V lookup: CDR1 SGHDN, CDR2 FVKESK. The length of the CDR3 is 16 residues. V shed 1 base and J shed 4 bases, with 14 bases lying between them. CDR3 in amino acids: CASSQGLRGYYNEQFF. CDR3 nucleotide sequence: TGTGCCAGCAGCCAAGGGTTGAGAGGTTATTACAATGAGCAGTTCTTC.

The CDR3 nucleotides are TGTGCCAGCAGCACGGACAGGGGGAGTCAGCCCCAGCATTTT. As protein: CASSTDRGSQPQHF. The J gene is TRBJ1-5, the V gene TRBV21-1; TRBD1, the D gene given by the table, was not confirmed from the DNA. TRBV21-1 is reported as a pseudogene. CDR3 length equals 14 residues.

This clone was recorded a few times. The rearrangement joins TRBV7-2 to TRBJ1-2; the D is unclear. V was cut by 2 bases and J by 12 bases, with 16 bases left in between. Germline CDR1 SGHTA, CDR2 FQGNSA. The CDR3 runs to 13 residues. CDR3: CASSLIGIRFHTF. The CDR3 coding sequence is TGTGCCAGCAGCTTAATTGGTATCCGTTTCCACACCTTC.

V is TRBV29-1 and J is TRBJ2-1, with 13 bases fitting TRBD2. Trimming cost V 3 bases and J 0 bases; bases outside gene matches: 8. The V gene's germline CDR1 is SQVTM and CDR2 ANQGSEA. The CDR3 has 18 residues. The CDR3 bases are TGCAGCGTTGACGGGACTAGCGGGACGGTAGGCTCCTACAATGAGCAGTTCTTC. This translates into CSVDGTSGTVGSYNEQFF.

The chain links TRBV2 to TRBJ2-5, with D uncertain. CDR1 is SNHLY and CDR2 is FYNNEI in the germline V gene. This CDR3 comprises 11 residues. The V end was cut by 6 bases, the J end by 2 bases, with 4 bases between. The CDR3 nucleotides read TGTGCCAGCAGGCGACAAGAGACCCAGTACTTC. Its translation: CASRRQETQYF.

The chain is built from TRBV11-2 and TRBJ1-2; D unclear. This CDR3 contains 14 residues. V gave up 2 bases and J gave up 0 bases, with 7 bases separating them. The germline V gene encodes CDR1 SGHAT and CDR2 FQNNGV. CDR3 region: CASSLTGTNYGYTF. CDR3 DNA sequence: TGTGCCAGCAGCTTAACGGGGACTAACTATGGCTACACCTTC.

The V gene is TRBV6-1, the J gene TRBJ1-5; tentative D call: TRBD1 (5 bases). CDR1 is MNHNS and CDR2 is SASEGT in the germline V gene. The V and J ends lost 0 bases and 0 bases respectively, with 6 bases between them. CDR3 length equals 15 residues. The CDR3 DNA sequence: TGTGCCAGCAGTGAAGCGGGGGTTAGCAATCAGCCCCAGCATTTT. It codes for CASSEAGVSNQPQHF.

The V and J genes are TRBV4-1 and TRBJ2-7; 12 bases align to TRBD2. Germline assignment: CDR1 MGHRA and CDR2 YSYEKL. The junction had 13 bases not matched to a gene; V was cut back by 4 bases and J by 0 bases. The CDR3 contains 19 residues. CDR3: CASSLLPRLAGESSYEQYF. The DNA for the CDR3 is TGCGCCAGCAGCCTACTACCCCGACTAGCGGGGGAGAGCTCCTACGAGCAGTACTTC.

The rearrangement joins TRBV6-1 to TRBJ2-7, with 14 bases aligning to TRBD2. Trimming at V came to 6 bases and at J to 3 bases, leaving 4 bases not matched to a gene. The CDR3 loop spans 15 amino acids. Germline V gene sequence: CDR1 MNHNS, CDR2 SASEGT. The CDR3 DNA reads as TGTGCCAGCAGCCCGGGACTAGCGGGAGTCTACGAGCAGTACTTC. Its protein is CASSPGLAGVYEQYF.

The CDR3 sequence: CASSWRTGFYEQYF. CDR3 nucleotide sequence: TGTGCCAGCAGCTGGAGGACAGGATTTTACGAGCAGTACTTC. This sequence joins TRBV5-8 and TRBJ2-7, with 7 bases that match TRBD1. V shed 3 bases and J 4 bases; nucleotides not matched to a gene: 7. The germline V gene has CDR1 SGHTS and CDR2 YDEGEE. The CDR3 sequence is 14 residues long.

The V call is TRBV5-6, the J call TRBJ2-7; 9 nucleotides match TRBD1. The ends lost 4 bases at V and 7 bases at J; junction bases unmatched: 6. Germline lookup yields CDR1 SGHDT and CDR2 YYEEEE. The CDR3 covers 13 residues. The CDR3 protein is CASSMDRGSEQYF. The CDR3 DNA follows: TGTGCCAGCAGCATGGACAGGGGTAGTGAGCAGTACTTC.

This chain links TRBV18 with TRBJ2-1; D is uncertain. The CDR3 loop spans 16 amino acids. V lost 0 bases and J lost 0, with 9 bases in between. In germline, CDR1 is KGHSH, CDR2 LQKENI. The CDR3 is CASSPPVRSSYNEQFF. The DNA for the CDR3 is TGTGCCAGCTCACCACCCGTGAGGAGCTCCTACAATGAGCAGTTCTTC. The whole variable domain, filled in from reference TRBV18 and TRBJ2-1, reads NAGVMQNPRHLVRRRGQEARLRCSPMKGHSHVYWYRQLPEEGLKFMVYLQKENIIDESGMPKERFSAEFPKEGPSILRIQQVVRGDSAAYFCASSPPVRSSYNEQFFGPGTRLTVL.